The clone carrying this T cell receptor (beta chain) appeared many times. Its antigen is currently unknown. Cell sorting via CD45RO/CCR7/CD25/CD127/CD95/CD27 was performed to obtain CD4+ naive, central memory, regulatory and stem cell-like memory cells. The data stem from a study of beta chain features in type 1 diabetes. Whole-study findings and limits: A potential influence of HLA type upon TCRB rearrangement remained unresolved herein. The naive, central memory and Treg TCRB repertoires showed an apparent similarity that was greater among patients than among healthy donors. Type 1 diabetes patients showed a moderate but significant shortening of TCRB CDR3s in all four CD4+ subsets.

The CDR3 spans 14 residues. The V gene's germline CDR1 is SQVTM and CDR2 ANQGSEA. The germline V and J ends were trimmed by 7 bases and 5 bases, with 21 bases remaining between them. The isolated RNA, all of it, was reverse transcribed, so expressed TCRB transcripts were what got sequenced. The assay was immunoSEQ multiplex PCR, and TCRdb's table has in-frame clones only and misses some. This sample has about 340,000 clones, with over 7% found just once. V is TRBV29-1 and J is TRBJ2-7; D uncertain. Material: central memory CD4+ T cells from blood. This receptor was taken from a young man with type 1 diabetes. The CDR3, as DNA: TGCAGCGCCAATAGGGCGCAAGACTTGCACGAGCAGTACTTC. This encodes CSANRAQDLHEQYF.